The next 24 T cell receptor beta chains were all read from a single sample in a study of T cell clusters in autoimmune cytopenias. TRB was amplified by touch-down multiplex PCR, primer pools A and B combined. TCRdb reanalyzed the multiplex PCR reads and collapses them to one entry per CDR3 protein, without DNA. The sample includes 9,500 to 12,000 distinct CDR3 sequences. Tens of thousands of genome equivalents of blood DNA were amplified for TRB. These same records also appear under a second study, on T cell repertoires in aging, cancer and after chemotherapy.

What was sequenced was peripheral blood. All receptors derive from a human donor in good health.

CDR3 in amino acids: CASSLLAATYEQYF. The chain joins TRBV7-2 to TRBJ2-7; TCRdb gives TRBD2 as the D gene, but with no DNA this cannot be confirmed. The germline CDR1 and CDR2 sequences are SGHTA and FQGNSA. This CDR3 spans 14 amino acids.

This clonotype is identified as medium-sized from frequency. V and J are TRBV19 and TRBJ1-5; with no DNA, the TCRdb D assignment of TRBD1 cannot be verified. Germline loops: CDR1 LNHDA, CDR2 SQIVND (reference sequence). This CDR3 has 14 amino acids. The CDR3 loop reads CASSIEGGYQPQHF. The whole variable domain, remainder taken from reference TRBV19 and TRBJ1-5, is DGGITQSPKYLFRKEGQNVTLSCEQNLNHDAMYWYRQDPGQGLRLIYYSQIVNDFQKGDIAEGYSVSREKKESFPLTVTSAQKNPTAFYLCASSIEGGYQPQHFGDGTRLSIL.

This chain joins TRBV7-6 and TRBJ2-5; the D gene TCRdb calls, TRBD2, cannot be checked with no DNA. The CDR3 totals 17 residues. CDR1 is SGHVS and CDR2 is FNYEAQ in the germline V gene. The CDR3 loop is CASSPDLVPMAGETQYF.

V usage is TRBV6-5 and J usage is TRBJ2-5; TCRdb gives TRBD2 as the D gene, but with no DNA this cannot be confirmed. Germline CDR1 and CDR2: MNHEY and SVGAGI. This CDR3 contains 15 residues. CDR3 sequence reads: CASGALAGGPETQYF.

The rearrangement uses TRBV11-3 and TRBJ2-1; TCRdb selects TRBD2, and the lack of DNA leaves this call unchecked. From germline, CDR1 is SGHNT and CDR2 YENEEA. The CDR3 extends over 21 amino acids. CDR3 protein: CASSLDFGEGPPPSSYNEQFF.

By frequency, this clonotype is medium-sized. The CDR3 protein is CASGIADRSYNEQFF. The chain carries TRBV12-3 or TRBV12-4 and TRBJ2-1. The CDR3 covers 15 residues.

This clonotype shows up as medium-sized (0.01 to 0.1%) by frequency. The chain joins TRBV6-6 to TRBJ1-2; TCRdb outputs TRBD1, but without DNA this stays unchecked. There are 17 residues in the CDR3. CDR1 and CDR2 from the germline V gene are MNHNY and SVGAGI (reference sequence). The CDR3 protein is CASSYSETGTLNYGYTF.

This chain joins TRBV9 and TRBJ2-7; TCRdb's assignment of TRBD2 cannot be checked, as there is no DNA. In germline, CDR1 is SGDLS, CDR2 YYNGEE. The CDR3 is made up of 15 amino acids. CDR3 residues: CASSVSSGGAYEQYF.

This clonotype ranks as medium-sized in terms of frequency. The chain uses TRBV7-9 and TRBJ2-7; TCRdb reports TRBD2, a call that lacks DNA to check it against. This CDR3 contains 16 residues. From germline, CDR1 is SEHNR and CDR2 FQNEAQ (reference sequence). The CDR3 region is CASRGPTSQASYEQYF.

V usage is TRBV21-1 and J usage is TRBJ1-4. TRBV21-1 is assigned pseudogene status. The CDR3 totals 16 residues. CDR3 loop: CASSKPHKLSNEKLFF.

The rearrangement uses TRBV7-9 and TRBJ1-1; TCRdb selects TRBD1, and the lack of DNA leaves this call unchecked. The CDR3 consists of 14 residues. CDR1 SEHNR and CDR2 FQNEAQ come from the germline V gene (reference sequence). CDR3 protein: CASSLQGDRTEAFF.

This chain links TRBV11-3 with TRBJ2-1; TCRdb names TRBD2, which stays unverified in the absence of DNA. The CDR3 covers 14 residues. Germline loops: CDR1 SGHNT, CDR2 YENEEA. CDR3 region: CASSPRTSGGEQFF. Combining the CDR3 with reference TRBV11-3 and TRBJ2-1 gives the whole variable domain EAGVVQSPRYKIIEKKQPVAFWCNPISGHNTLYWYLQNLGQGPELLIRYENEEAVDDSQLPKDRFSAERLKGVDSTLKIQPAELGDSAVYLCASSPRTSGGEQFFGPGTRLTVL.

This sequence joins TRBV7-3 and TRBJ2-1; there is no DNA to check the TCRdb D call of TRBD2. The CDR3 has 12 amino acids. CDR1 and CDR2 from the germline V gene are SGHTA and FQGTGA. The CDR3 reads CASSLAGGGQFF.

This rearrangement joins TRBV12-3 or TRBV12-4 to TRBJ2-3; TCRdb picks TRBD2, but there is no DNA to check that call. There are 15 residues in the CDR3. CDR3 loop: CASSQMGGGARTQYF.

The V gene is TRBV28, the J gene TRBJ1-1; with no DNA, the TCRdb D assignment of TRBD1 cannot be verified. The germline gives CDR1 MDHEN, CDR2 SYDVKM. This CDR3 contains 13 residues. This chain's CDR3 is CASIEGSDTEAFF.

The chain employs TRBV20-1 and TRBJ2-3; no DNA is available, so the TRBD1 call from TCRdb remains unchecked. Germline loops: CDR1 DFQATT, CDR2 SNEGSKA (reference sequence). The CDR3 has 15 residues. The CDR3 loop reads CSAHTSRGQTDTQYF.

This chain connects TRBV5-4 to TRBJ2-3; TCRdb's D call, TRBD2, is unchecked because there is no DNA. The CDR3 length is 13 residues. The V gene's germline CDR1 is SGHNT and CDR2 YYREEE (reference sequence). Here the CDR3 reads CAGTSGGAPTQYF.

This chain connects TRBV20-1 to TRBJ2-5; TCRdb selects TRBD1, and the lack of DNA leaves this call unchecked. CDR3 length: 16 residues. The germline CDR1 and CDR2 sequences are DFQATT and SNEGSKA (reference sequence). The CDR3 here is CSGTNPGAGDEETQYF.

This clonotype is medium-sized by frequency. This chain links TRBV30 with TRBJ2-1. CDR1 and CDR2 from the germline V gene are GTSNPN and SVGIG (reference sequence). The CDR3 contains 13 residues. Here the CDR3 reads CAWSVNQYNEQFF. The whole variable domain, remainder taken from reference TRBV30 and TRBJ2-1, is SQTIHQWPATLVQPVGSPLSLECTVEGTSNPNLYWYRQAAGRGLQLLFYSVGIGQISSEVPQNLSASRPQDRQFILSSKKLLLSDSGFYLCAWSVNQYNEQFFGPGTRLTVL.

The CDR3 is CASSQDRRSYEQYF. V is TRBV4-2 and J is TRBJ2-7. CDR1 is LGHNA and CDR2 is YNFKEQ in the germline V gene. CDR3 length: 14 residues.

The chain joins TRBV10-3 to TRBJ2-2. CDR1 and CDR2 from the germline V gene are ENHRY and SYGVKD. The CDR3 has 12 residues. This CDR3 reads CAISESGGELFF.

CDR3 in amino acids: CASSFTSGAGELFF. The chain is built from TRBV11-2 and TRBJ2-2; TCRdb's D call, TRBD2, is unchecked because there is no DNA. Germline CDR1 reads SGHAT; CDR2 reads FQNNGV. The CDR3 totals 14 residues.

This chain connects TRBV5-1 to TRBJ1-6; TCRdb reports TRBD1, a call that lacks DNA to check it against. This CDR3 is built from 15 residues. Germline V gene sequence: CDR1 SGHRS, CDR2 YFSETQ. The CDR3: CASSLRQRMESPLHF.

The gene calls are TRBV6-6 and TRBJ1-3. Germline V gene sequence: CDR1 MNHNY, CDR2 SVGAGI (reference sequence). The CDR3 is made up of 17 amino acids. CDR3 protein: CASSYEPGTYSGNTIYF.